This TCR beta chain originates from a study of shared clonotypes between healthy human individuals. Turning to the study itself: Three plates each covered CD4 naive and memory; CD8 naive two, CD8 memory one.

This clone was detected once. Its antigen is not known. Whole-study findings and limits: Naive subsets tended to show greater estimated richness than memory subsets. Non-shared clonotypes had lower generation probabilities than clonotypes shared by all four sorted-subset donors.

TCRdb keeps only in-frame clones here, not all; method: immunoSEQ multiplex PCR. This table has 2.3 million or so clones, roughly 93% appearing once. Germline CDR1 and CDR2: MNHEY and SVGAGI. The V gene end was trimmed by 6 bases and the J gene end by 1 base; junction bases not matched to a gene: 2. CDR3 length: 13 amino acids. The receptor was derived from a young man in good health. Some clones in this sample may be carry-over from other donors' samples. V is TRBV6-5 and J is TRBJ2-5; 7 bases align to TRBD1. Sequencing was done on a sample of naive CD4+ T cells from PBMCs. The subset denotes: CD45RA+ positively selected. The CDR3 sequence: CASRRDSQETQYF. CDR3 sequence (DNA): TGTGCCAGCAGACGGGACAGCCAAGAGACCCAGTACTTC.